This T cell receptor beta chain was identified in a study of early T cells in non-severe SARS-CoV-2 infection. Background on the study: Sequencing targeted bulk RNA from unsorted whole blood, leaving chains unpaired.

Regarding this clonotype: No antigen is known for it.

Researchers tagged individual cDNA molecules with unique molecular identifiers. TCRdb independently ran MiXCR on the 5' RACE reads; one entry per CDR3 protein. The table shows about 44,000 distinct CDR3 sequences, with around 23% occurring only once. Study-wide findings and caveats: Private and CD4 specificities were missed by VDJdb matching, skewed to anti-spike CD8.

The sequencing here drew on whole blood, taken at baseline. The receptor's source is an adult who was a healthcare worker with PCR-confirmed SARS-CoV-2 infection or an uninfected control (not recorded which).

CDR3 nucleotide sequence: TGTGCCAGCAGCTTTGGAGGAAAGCGGGACACTGAAGCTTTCTTT. It specifies CASSFGGKRDTEAFF. The chain employs TRBV5-4 and TRBJ1-1, with D unclear. CDR1 and CDR2 (germline): SGHNT, YYREEE (reference sequence). V was trimmed by 2 bases and J by 3 bases, leaving 14 bases between them. This CDR3 region has 15 residues. Drawing the rest from reference TRBV5-4 and TRBJ1-1, the complete variable domain is ETGVTQSPTHLIKTRGQQVTLRCSSQSGHNTVSWYQQALGQGPQFIFQYYREEENGRGNFPPRFSGLQFPNYSSELNVNALELDDSALYLCASSFGGKRDTEAFFGQGTRLTVV.